This passage covers 30 T cell receptor beta chains from one sample sequenced in a study of blood T cell repertoires in COVID-19. Data came from immunoSEQ multiplex PCR; TCRdb stores just in-frame clones and leaves some out. The data show some 68,000 clones, with 91% seen just once and approximately 7% held by the top ten. Material: peripheral blood. Source of these receptors: a middle-aged man with COVID-19, enrolled during active disease.

With regard to this clone: Other nucleotide sequences in the sample specify the same CDR3. This rearrangement joins TRBV12-3 or TRBV12-4 to TRBJ2-2, with D tentatively TRBD1 (5 bases). This CDR3 comprises 12 residues. V dropped 5 bases and J dropped 4 bases, with 5 bases sitting between them. The CDR3 spells CASSRGTGELFF. In DNA form, the CDR3 reads TGTGCCAGCAGTAGGGGCACCGGGGAGCTGTTTTTT.

This rearrangement joins TRBV11-3 to TRBJ1-2; tentative D call: TRBD1 (5 bases). The ends were cut back, 3 bases at V and 4 bases at J, with 15 bases in the middle. The CDR3 is made up of 15 amino acids. Germline V gene sequence: CDR1 SGHNT, CDR2 YENEEA. CDR3 loop: CASSFTQDVTYGYTF. CDR3 coding DNA: TGTGCCAGCAGCTTCACACAGGACGTAACCTATGGCTACACCTTC.

The chain recombines TRBV6-5 with TRBJ1-6, with a possible D match to TRBD1 (5 bases). From germline, CDR1 is MNHEY and CDR2 SVGAGI. Trimming took 5 bases from V and 9 from J, leaving 11 bases between them. This CDR3 has 13 amino acids. CDR3 DNA: TGTGCCAGCAGTACGGACATCGGTTCACCCCTCCACTTT. Residues: CASSTDIGSPLHF.

In nucleotides, the CDR3 is TGTGCCTGGACCCGGGGCTCCTATAATTCACCCCTCCACTTT. Translation: CAWTRGSYNSPLHF. J is TRBJ1-6 and V is TRBV30; no definite D call. The V gene lost 4 bases and the J gene lost 0 bases, with 7 bases spanning the gap. Germline lookup yields CDR1 GTSNPN and CDR2 SVGIG (reference sequence). This CDR3 has 14 residues.

In DNA, the CDR3 is TGTGCCAGCAGTGAAGCCGGGGGGGCTAAAGGCGAAAAACTGTTTTTT. Translation: CASSEAGGAKGEKLFF. This chain links TRBV6-1 with TRBJ1-4; TRBD1 is a possible D gene (6 bases). Per germline, CDR1 MNHNS and CDR2 SASEGT. The V and J ends lost 0 bases and 8 bases respectively, with 16 bases between them. The CDR3 covers 16 residues.

J is TRBJ2-1 and V is TRBV18; the D gene is possibly TRBD1 (5 bases). Trimming shortened V by 3 bases and J by 8 bases, and 17 bases separated the two germline ends. The CDR3 length is 15 residues. CDR1 and CDR2 (germline): KGHSH, LQKENI. CDR3 residues: CASSPGSTGFDEQFF. Written as DNA, the CDR3 is TGTGCCAGCTCACCGGGAAGCACAGGATTCGATGAGCAGTTCTTC.

The chain combines TRBV2 with TRBJ2-1; 8 bases fit TRBD1. Germline assignment: CDR1 SNHLY and CDR2 FYNNEI. V gave up 8 bases and J gave up 7 bases; unmatched junction bases: 13. The CDR3 is 15 residues long. The CDR3 bases are TGTGCCAGCTCCCAGGGGGCGGGGCGGAGAAATGAGCAGTTCTTC. This gives the protein CASSQGAGRRNEQFF.

V is TRBV10-1 and J is TRBJ2-3; D possibly corresponds to TRBD2 (6 bases). The V and J ends lost 8 bases and 6 bases respectively, with 15 bases between them. This CDR3 contains 13 residues. In germline, CDR1 is WNHNN, CDR2 SYGVQD (reference sequence). The CDR3 nucleotides read TGCGCCAGCGGACGGGGGATTGAGGATACGCAGTATTTT. Protein: CASGRGIEDTQYF.

The chain links TRBV29-1 to TRBJ1-1; D is unresolved. This CDR3 is built from 11 residues. The V end lost 5 bases, the J end lost 0 bases, and 4 bases lay between the germline ends. Germline CDR1 is SQVTM and CDR2 is ANQGSEA. CDR3 amino acids: CSVRVNTEAFF. The CDR3, as DNA: TGCAGCGTTAGAGTGAACACTGAAGCTTTCTTT.

V usage is TRBV4-1 and J usage is TRBJ1-4; 7 nucleotides align to TRBD1. The CDR3 length is 17 residues. CDR1 is MGHRA and CDR2 is YSYEKL in the germline V gene. The V and J ends lost 1 base and 4 bases, in that order; junction bases with no gene match: 9. This CDR3 is CASSQGGGYRGNEKLFF. CDR3 sequence (DNA): TGCGCCAGCAGCCAAGGAGGGGGGTACAGGGGTAATGAAAAACTGTTTTTT.

The chain employs TRBV6-5 and TRBJ2-7; 9 bases map to TRBD1. V shed 10 bases and J 0 bases; nucleotides not matched to a gene: 7. Germline CDR1 is MNHEY and CDR2 is SVGAGI. The CDR3 sequence is 14 residues long. CDR3 in amino acids: CAITDRGGSYEQYF. The CDR3 DNA follows: TGTGCCATCACCGACAGGGGGGGCTCCTACGAGCAGTACTTC.

This chain uses TRBV5-4 with TRBJ2-3; D might be TRBD1 (5 bases). Germline loops: CDR1 SGHNT, CDR2 YYREEE (reference sequence). V lost 4 bases and J lost 5, with 11 bases in between. This CDR3 has 13 residues. CDR3 amino acids: CASSLRVQDTQYF. In nucleotides, the CDR3 is TGTGCCAGCAGCCTCAGGGTTCAAGATACGCAGTATTTT.

This chain uses TRBV6-6 with TRBJ2-5, with 10 nucleotides matching TRBD2. The germline V gene has CDR1 MNHNY and CDR2 SVGAGI (reference sequence). Unmatched junction bases numbered 17, after V lost 5 bases and J lost 5 bases. The CDR3 has 18 amino acids. The chain's CDR3 is CASSRGLERGGGRETQYF. CDR3 coding DNA: TGTGCCAGCAGTCGCGGACTAGAGCGGGGGGGCGGACGGGAGACCCAGTACTTC.

This clone appeared once. The V gene is TRBV28, the J gene TRBJ2-3; D is possibly TRBD2 (6 bases). V lost 10 bases and J lost 0, with 11 bases in between. There are 13 residues in the CDR3. Germline values: CDR1 MDHEN, CDR2 SYDVKM. Here the CDR3 DNA reads TGTGCCACCCTGGGGACTAGCACAGATACGCAGTATTTT. Encoded protein: CATLGTSTDTQYF.

This chain connects TRBV19 to TRBJ2-4; D unclear. CDR1 and CDR2 from the germline V gene are LNHDA and SQIVND (reference sequence). Trimming stripped 3 bases from V and 6 bases from J, with 18 bases between. The CDR3 loop spans 16 amino acids. In DNA form, the CDR3 reads TGTGCCAGTAGTATCGCCGGGTCCACTTCTGGAAACATTCAGTACTTC. Encoded protein: CASSIAGSTSGNIQYF.

The chain recombines TRBV4-2 with TRBJ1-5, with unresolved D. Germline V gene lookup returns CDR1 LGHNA and CDR2 YNFKEQ. The V end was cut by 1 base, the J end by 0 bases, with 10 bases between. This CDR3 is 16 amino acids long. The CDR3 nucleotides read TGTGCCAGCAGCCAAGTGGGCGACGATAGCAATCAGCCCCAGCATTTT. It translates to CASSQVGDDSNQPQHF.

In its sample, this clone was seen once. V is TRBV19 and J is TRBJ1-2, with 8 bases aligning to TRBD1. This CDR3 region has 14 residues. Trimming cost V 7 bases and J 1 base; bases outside gene matches: 5. Germline V gene sequence: CDR1 LNHDA, CDR2 SQIVND (reference sequence). DNA of the CDR3: TGTGCCAGTACCGACAGGGGAATTAACTATGGCTACACCTTC. Translation gives CASTDRGINYGYTF.

V and J are TRBV6-5 and TRBJ1-5; TRBD1 is a possible D gene (6 bases). V shed 6 bases and J shed 7 bases, with 13 bases lying between them. The CDR3 runs to 13 residues. Germline-derived CDR1 and CDR2 are MNHEY and SVGAGI. The chain's CDR3 is CASSGTWDQPQHF. CDR3 DNA sequence: TGTGCCAGCAGCGGGACATGGGACCAGCCCCAGCATTTT.

The V call is TRBV3-1 (or the pseudogene TRBV3-2), the J call TRBJ2-7, with D perhaps TRBD1 (6 bases). Trimming pared 0 bases from V and 5 bases from J, leaving 11 bases between. This CDR3 region has 14 residues. Per the germline V gene, CDR1 is LGHDT and CDR2 is YNNKEL (reference sequence). Written as DNA, the CDR3 is TGTGCCAGCAGCCAAGAGGGCACAGGGAACGAGCAGTACTTC. Residues: CASSQEGTGNEQYF.

The rearrangement uses TRBV19 and TRBJ2-5; 9 bases agree with TRBD2. The V and J ends lost 5 bases and 4 bases, in that order; junction bases with no gene match: 5. The CDR3 loop spans 14 amino acids. Per germline, CDR1 LNHDA and CDR2 SQIVND (reference sequence). In DNA form, the CDR3 reads TGTGCCAGTAGTGGTAGCGGGGGTGCAGAGACCCAGTACTTC. Residues: CASSGSGGAETQYF.

This clone is a singleton in its sample. The genes are TRBV9 and TRBJ2-1; the D gene is possibly TRBD2 (7 bases). Trimming removed 4 bases from V and 8 bases from J, with 19 bases in between. The CDR3 loop spans 15 amino acids. Germline lookup yields CDR1 SGDLS and CDR2 YYNGEE. The CDR3 DNA follows: TGTGCCAGCAGCCCGAGAGAGGGGGGGGGCTATGAGCAGTTCTTC. As protein: CASSPREGGGYEQFF.

The rearrangement uses TRBV7-3 and TRBJ2-2, with 8 bases identical to TRBD1. CDR1 and CDR2 from the germline V gene are SGHTA and FQGTGA. The V segment lost 4 bases and the J segment 3 bases; nucleotides outside the gene matches: 7. This CDR3 spans 16 amino acids. The chain's CDR3 is CASSYSQGGDTGELFF. For the CDR3, the DNA is TGTGCCAGCAGCTACTCACAGGGGGGAGACACCGGGGAGCTGTTTTTT.

The chain couples TRBV10-2 to TRBJ2-1; the match to TRBD1 covers 10 bases. The length of the CDR3 is 13 residues. With 6 bases clipped from V and 5 bases from J, the junction kept 1 base outside the gene matches. Germline assignment: CDR1 WSHSY and CDR2 SAAADI. This CDR3 reads CASRTGGNNEQFF. As DNA, the CDR3 is TGCGCCAGCAGGACAGGGGGCAACAATGAGCAGTTCTTC.

V and J are TRBV7-2 and TRBJ2-2, with a weak D call TRBD1 (5 bases). This CDR3 is built from 13 residues. V dropped 5 bases and J dropped 7 bases, with 11 bases sitting between them. Germline CDR1 and CDR2: SGHTA and FQGNSA. The CDR3 bases are TGTGCCAGCAGCCCGTCCAGGGACGGGGAGCTGTTTTTT. Its translation: CASSPSRDGELFF.

This clone was observed once. The chain couples TRBV5-1 to TRBJ1-3, with a possible D match to TRBD1 (5 bases). The length of the CDR3 is 15 residues. Germline lookup yields CDR1 SGHRS and CDR2 YFSETQ. Trimming removed 4 bases from V and 2 bases from J, with 13 bases in between. The CDR3 bases are TGCGCCAGCAGCGGCGGGACGGCCGCTGGAAACACCATATATTTT. Translated: CASSGGTAAGNTIYF.

This clone appeared a single time. V is TRBV28 and J is TRBJ2-1; maybe TRBD2 (6 bases). The V end lost 5 bases, the J end lost 1 base, and 12 bases lay between the germline ends. The CDR3 is 15 residues long. Germline V gene lookup returns CDR1 MDHEN and CDR2 SYDVKM. CDR3 protein: CASSTEGLSYNEQFF. In nucleotides, the CDR3 is TGTGCCAGCAGTACGGAGGGCCTTTCCTACAATGAGCAGTTCTTC.

The V gene is TRBV6-5, the J gene TRBJ1-1; 8 nucleotides align to TRBD1. The CDR3 has 13 residues. The V segment lost 6 bases and the J segment 5 bases; nucleotides outside the gene matches: 5. Germline V CDR1 and CDR2: MNHEY, SVGAGI. CDR3 sequence: CASRLQGGTEAFF. CDR3 DNA sequence: TGTGCCAGCAGATTACAGGGGGGGACTGAAGCTTTCTTT.

The CDR3 DNA sequence: TGTGCCAGCAGCGGGACCGGGACAGGGGTTTCACCCCTCCACTTT. It specifies CASSGTGTGVSPLHF. This chain links TRBV28 with TRBJ1-6, with 10 nucleotides matching TRBD1. Trimming took 6 bases from V and 9 from J; bases not matched to a gene: 8. This CDR3 contains 15 residues. Looked up from germline, CDR1 is MDHEN and CDR2 is SYDVKM.

The table lists this clone with a count of one. The chain employs TRBV25-1 and TRBJ1-4, with a tentative D call TRBD1 (5 bases). The CDR3 extends over 15 amino acids. V dropped 3 bases and J dropped 7 bases, with 15 bases sitting between them. Germline values: CDR1 MGHDK, CDR2 SYGVNS. CDR3 loop: CASSDIGERGEKLFF. DNA of the CDR3: TGTGCCAGCAGTGATATAGGGGAAAGGGGTGAAAAACTGTTTTTT. Supplemented by reference TRBV25-1 and TRBJ1-4, the full variable domain reads EADIYQTPRYLVIGTGKKITLECSQTMGHDKMYWYQQDPGMELHLIHYSYGVNSTEKGDLSSESTVSRIRTEHFPLTLESARPSHTSQYLCASSDIGERGEKLFFGSGTQLSVL.

The V call is TRBV4-1, the J call TRBJ1-4; tentative D call: TRBD1 (6 bases). V dropped 7 bases and J dropped 1 base, with 10 bases sitting between them. Germline-derived CDR1 and CDR2 are MGHRA and YSYEKL. There are 14 residues in the CDR3. CDR3 nucleotide sequence: TGCGCCAGCAAAAAGACAGGAACTAATGAAAAACTGTTTTTT. Protein sequence: CASKKTGTNEKLFF.